This T cell receptor (beta chain) is drawn from a study of OX40 agonist ivuxolimab in advanced cancers. Method: immunoSEQ multiplex PCR; TCRdb's copy keeps in-frame clones and lacks some. The sample has around 60,000 clones; about nine tenths are singletons. Autoimmune disease history or systemic immunosuppression was exclusionary. Trimming removed 3 bases from V and 1 base from J, with 9 bases in between. The CDR3 extends over 14 amino acids. Germline V gene sequence: CDR1 ENHRY, CDR2 SYGVKD. The rearrangement joins TRBV10-3 to TRBJ1-1, with unresolved D. The receptor was isolated from an adult with an advanced solid tumor such as melanoma, head and neck, liver or kidney cancer. Sequenced here: CD4+ or CD8+ T cells sorted from blood, sampled in a trial of the OX40 agonist ivuxolimab. CDR3 in amino acids: CAISDYGENTEAFF. The DNA of the CDR3 is TGTGCCATCAGTGACTATGGGGAGAACACTGAAGCTTTCTTT.